This T cell receptor beta chain was captured in a study of human T cells and chemical hapten exposure. MiXCR, applied by TCRdb to the RACE reads, yields one record per CDR3 protein. The table records 350,000 to 400,000 distinct CDR3 sequences, more than 5% of them present only once. This clonotype has a count of ten or more. The antigen remains undetermined. Stated time point: patch test 2, 6 weeks after DPC sensitization. Treatment of the sample: therapeutic diphenylcyclopropenone sensitization with weekly scalp DPC. Study conclusions and caveats: PT1 expanded TCR counts and patch test score were linked, and their correlation was positive.

V was shortened by 6 bases and J by 0 bases, with 9 bases between the two germline ends. The CDR3 totals 13 residues. In germline, CDR1 is MNHNS, CDR2 SASEGT. The chain links TRBV6-1 to TRBJ2-7, with a tentative D call TRBD1 (5 bases). The clonotype originates from a woman aged 18-29 years with alopecia areata. Some clones in this sample may be carry-over from other donors' samples. The sequences come from whole blood, collected in connection with sensitization to the hapten diphenylcyclopropenone (DPC). The chain's CDR3 is CASSPTDSYEQYF. In DNA, the CDR3 is TGTGCCAGCAGCCCGACAGACTCCTACGAGCAGTACTTC.